This TCR beta chain was identified during a study of T cell changes during pregnancy in multiple sclerosis. Germline V gives CDR1 SGHNT, CDR2 YYREEE (reference sequence). This CDR3 comprises 16 residues. The V end lost 4 bases, the J end lost 0 bases, and 13 bases lay between the germline ends. Assay used: immunoSEQ multiplex PCR; TCRdb lists only in-frame clones, some missing. The table records about 83,000 clones, roughly nine tenths of them present only once. The sample consisted of PBMCs, taken in the first trimester of pregnancy. The V gene is TRBV5-4, the J gene TRBJ2-2; D may be TRBD1 (5 bases). This TCR was recovered from a female donor in good health, serving as a control in a pregnancy study. Some clones in this sample may be carry-over from other donors' samples. As DNA, the CDR3 is TGTGCCAGCAGCACCCGACAGAGTCCGAACACCGGGGAGCTGTTTTTT. Residues: CASSTRQSPNTGELFF.